This T cell receptor beta chain emerged from a study of OX40 agonist ivuxolimab in advanced cancers. Findings and caveats of the study: There were also nonresponders showing low normalized T-cell clonal expansion. Among the lowest peripheral clonal expansion occurred in 0.1-3.0 mg/kg partial responders. Clones of CD4+ and CD8+ blood T cells grew by week 6 at doses of 0.1 to 3.0 mg/kg.

Turning to this clone: Its antigen remains unknown.

The CDR3 covers 14 residues. The junction had 3 bases not matched to a gene; V was cut back by 3 bases and J by 2 bases. Per the germline V gene, CDR1 is LNHDA and CDR2 is SQIVND (reference sequence). At baseline, cycle 4 day 1, and cycle 7 day 1, blood was sampled. The assay was immunoSEQ multiplex PCR, and TCRdb's table has in-frame clones only and misses some. The table has some 58,000 clones, about 89% seen once; the top ten hold around 0.8%. This sequence originates from an adult with an advanced solid tumor such as melanoma, head and neck, liver or kidney cancer. The chain couples TRBV19 to TRBJ2-5; 7 positions agree with TRBD1. The sample consisted of CD4+ or CD8+ T cells sorted from blood, taken in a trial of the OX40 agonist ivuxolimab. The CDR3 bases are TGTGCCAGTAGTATTAGACAGGGACAAGAGACCCAGTACTTC. Translated: CASSIRQGQETQYF. Full variable domain (outside the CDR3, taken from reference TRBV19 and TRBJ2-5): DGGITQSPKYLFRKEGQNVTLSCEQNLNHDAMYWYRQDPGQGLRLIYYSQIVNDFQKGDIAEGYSVSREKKESFPLTVTSAQKNPTAFYLCASSIRQGQETQYFGPGTRLLVL.